This TCR beta chain was retrieved from a study of blood T cells in healthy people across ages (dated by TCRdb to the mid-2010s). The study in broad terms: In model experiments, roughly one uniquely barcoded TCR beta cDNA molecule per two T cells was captured by template switching. To track age-related changes in TCR beta repertoire diversity, the study relied on deep sequencing normalized with unique cDNA molecular identifiers. Four age groups were formed from the donors: young (average approximately 15 years), middle-aged (approximately 39), aged (under 70) and long-lived (approximately 78). Donors of different ages were randomly distributed across sequencing lanes to avoid experimental bias. For two donors (one aged 18 to 29 and one aged 80 or older), the study analyzed two additional independent replicas of 1 million unique cDNA reads from the same blood draw. The research as a whole found: There was a strong correlation between observed TCR beta diversity and the percentage of naive T cells measured by flow cytometry. The CMV infection status of donors was not known, potentially confounding age-related changes in expanded clonotypes. Compared with the aged group, the long-lived group had more naive CD4+ T cells, fewer expanded clones and increased TCR diversity, suggesting age selection. As age increased, observed TCR beta diversity per million T cells dropped in a roughly linear way, and a significant reduction was already evident by age 40. Bulk unsorted PBMC profiling prevented conclusive comparison of naive and antigen-experienced compartments. Estimates of total diversity based on one million sequenced T cells were regarded as lower bounds and as underestimates.

From cysteine to phenylalanine, the CDR3 is 16 amino acids long. The kept DNA is CDR3 alone, 48 bases in frame from the first base. The junction shows trimming of 4 bases on V and 7 bases on J, and the gene matches do not reach 14 bases of it. Via the germline V gene, CDR1 is SGHDT and CDR2 YYEEEE. Library preparation employed 5' RACE. Sequencer: Illumina HiSeq 2500. A second roughly 6 to 12 cycle PCR used a sample-barcoded 5' primer and a J-beta primer mix. Each TCR beta cDNA molecule received a unique molecular identifier from a template-switch 5' adaptor carrying 12 random nucleotides. Each sample yielded at least 2.5 million CDR3-containing paired-end reads. First-strand cDNA was synthesized from all RNA with the Mint cDNA synthesis kit, primed by a TRBC-specific oligonucleotide. Following uracil-DNA glycosylase treatment, all cDNA underwent a first 18-cycle PCR with the universal primers M1SS and BC2_uni_R. From the authors' description of their analysis: For normalization, 1 million high-quality reads, each with a distinct molecular identifier, were randomly selected from each sample. Instead of being binned into consensus sequences, reads with shared molecular identifiers were discarded. CDR3 identification, clonotype clustering and error correction used MiTCR with a Q25 quality threshold and the strictest error-elimination algorithm. A nonparametric unseen species model with Euler transformation was used to estimate lower-bound total TCR beta diversity. TCRdb's own reprocessing of the public reads used fastp at Q25 and MiXCR and kept productive beta chains. Each record represents a unique CDR3 protein, reported with the most common genes and DNA among its rows. The V and J calls were determined by TCRdb, not by the authors. In this sample the table shows roughly 800,000 distinct CDR3 sequences, roughly 60% of which occur a single time. The top ten clones comprise approximately 23% of the sample.

Systemically healthy Caucasian individuals from Russia, 35 to 50 in total and aged about 6 to 95 years, were included as donors. Each donor gave approximately 10 milliliters of peripheral blood, collected into EDTA-treated Vacutainer tubes. PBMCs were isolated by Ficoll-Paque density-gradient centrifugation, with at least 6 million obtained per sample. Trizol reagent was used to extract total RNA from PBMCs, with at least 5 micrograms per sample. Naive CD45RAhigh/CD27high T cell percentages were measured by flow cytometry on a PBMC aliquot from every donor. Comments on this clonotype: Which antigen it targets is not known. Within one base of it there is no much larger clone, and no base qualities were kept.

Sequencing input: blood. The chain is assembled from TRBV5-6 and TRBJ2-1; 7 of the junction bases match TRBD2. This clonotype was obtained from a man younger than 45 in good health. CDR3 sequence: CASSLAGTGGSNEQFF. The DNA is as follows: TGTGCCAGCAGCCTCGCCGGGACTGGCGGGAGTAATGAGCAGTTCTTC.